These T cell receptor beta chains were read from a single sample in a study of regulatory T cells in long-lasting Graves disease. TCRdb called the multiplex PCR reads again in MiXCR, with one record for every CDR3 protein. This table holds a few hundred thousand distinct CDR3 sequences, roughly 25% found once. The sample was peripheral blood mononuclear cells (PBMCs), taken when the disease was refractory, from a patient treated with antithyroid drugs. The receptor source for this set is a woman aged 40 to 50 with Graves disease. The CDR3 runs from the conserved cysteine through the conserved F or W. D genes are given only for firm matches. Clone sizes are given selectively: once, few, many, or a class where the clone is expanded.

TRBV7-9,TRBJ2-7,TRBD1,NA,TGTGCCAGCAGCCTAAAACGGGACAGGGACGAGCAGTACTTC,CASSLKRDRDEQYF
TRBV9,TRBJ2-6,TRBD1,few,TGTGCCAGCAGCGTCAAGCCGGGACAGGGCTCTGGGGCCAACGTCCTGACTTTC,CASSVKPGQGSGANVLTF
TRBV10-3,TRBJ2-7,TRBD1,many,TGTGCCCCGTTTTTAGGACAGGGGTCCTACGAGCAGTACTTC,CAPFLGQGSYEQYF
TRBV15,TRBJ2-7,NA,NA,TGTGCCACCAGCACTGGAGCCTACGAGCAGTACTTC,CATSTGAYEQYF
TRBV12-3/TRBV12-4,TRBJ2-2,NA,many,TGTGCCAGCAGTTTGGCGGACCGGGAGCTGTTTTTT,CASSLADRELFF
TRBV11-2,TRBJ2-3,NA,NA,TGTGCCAGCAGACAACTCTTGCCGCAGTATTTT,CASRQLLPQYF
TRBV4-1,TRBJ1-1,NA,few,TGCGCCAGCAGCCAAGACGGGATTCCGTCTGAAGCTTTCTTT,CASSQDGIPSEAFF
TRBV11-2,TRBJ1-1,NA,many,TGTGCCAGCAGCTATCAAAGGGTTGGCCCTCTTGCTTGGACTGAAGCTTTCTTT,CASSYQRVGPLAWTEAFF
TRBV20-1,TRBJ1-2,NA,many,TGCAGTGCTCGAGGGCCGGCGATTTATGGCTACACCTTC,CSARGPAIYGYTF
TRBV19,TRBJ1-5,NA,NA,TGTGCCAGTTCCGACGACCAGGGTAGCAATCAGCCCCAGCATTTT,CASSDDQGSNQPQHF
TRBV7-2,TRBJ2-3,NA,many,TGTGCCAGCAGCTTACGACTAGAGGCAGATACGCAGTATTTT,CASSLRLEADTQYF
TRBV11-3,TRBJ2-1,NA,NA,TGTGCCAGCAGTTTGAGTCAGGACTACTACAATGAGCAGTTCTTC,CASSLSQDYYNEQFF
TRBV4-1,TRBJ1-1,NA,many,TGCGCCAGCAGCCATATACTCAACAGGGAAATGAACACTGAAGCTTTCTTT,CASSHILNREMNTEAFF
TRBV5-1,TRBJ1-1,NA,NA,TGCGCCAGCAGCTTGATTTTGGGACCTTTCCCGGTCGGGCTAATGAACACTGAAGCTTTCTTT,CASSLILGPFPVGLMNTEAFF
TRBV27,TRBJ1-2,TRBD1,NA,TGTGCCAGCAGTCCAGCAGGGGGTGGGAACTATGGCTACACCTTC,CASSPAGGGNYGYTF
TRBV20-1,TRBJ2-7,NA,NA,TGCAGTGCTAGACACTCGGGGTTCGGGGGAGACGAGCAGTACTTC,CSARHSGFGGDEQYF
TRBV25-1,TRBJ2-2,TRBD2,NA,TGTGCCAGCAGACCGATGGGGGGGAGGGACACCGGGGAGCTGTTTTTT,CASRPMGGRDTGELFF
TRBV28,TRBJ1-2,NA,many,TGTGCCAGCAGTCCGAAAGACCTCTATGGCTACACCTTC,CASSPKDLYGYTF
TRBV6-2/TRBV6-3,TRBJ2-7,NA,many,TGTGCCAGCAGTACTCGGGACGGATACGAGCAGTACTTC,CASSTRDGYEQYF
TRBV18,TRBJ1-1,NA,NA,TGTGCCAGCTCACCCGACAACCGCATGAACACTGAAGCTTTCTTT,CASSPDNRMNTEAFF
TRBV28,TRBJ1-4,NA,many,TGTGCCAGCAGTCCGGGGGGTCTTGGTGAAAAACTGTTTTTT,CASSPGGLGEKLFF
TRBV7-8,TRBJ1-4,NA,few,TGTGCCAGCAGCTTAGTTGTCGGGGGCGGCGAAAAACTGTTTTTT,CASSLVVGGGEKLFF
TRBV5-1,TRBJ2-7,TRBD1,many,TGCGCCAGCAGCTCCGGGACAGGGCGATACGAGCAGTACTTC,CASSSGTGRYEQYF
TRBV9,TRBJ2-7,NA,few,TGTGCCAGCAGCGTAGGGGGGCTAGCGGCTTTCTACGAGCAGTACTTC,CASSVGGLAAFYEQYF
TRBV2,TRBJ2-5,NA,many,TGTGCCAGCAGTGAGGGAACAGGGTATGAGGTAGAGACCCAGTACTTC,CASSEGTGYEVETQYF
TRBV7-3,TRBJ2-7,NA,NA,TGTGCCAGCAGCTTAAATTTCGGGTACGAGCAGTACTTC,CASSLNFGYEQYF
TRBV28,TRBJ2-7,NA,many,TGTGCCAGCAGTTCTGGGTTCGGAGAGCAGTACTTC,CASSSGFGEQYF
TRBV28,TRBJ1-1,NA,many,TGTGCCAGCAGTTTAAGGACTCGAGCTTTCTTT,CASSLRTRAFF
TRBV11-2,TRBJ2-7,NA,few,TGTGCCAGCAGCTTAGGTCCGATCTACGAGCAGTACTTC,CASSLGPIYEQYF
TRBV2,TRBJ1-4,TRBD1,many,TGTGCCAGCAGTGTCGTGACAGGGAACGAAAAACTGTTTTTT,CASSVVTGNEKLFF
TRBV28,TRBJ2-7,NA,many,TGTGCCAGCAGCCCCATTGGGAGCTCCTACGAGCAGTACTTC,CASSPIGSSYEQYF
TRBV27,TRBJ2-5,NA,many,TGTGCCAGCAGTCCGTACCCCGGAGAGACCCAGTACTTC,CASSPYPGETQYF
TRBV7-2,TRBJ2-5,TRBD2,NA,TGTGCCAGCAGTCTATCTAGCGGGAGGAGGCAGACCCAGTACTTC,CASSLSSGRRQTQYF
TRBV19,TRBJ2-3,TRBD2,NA,TGTGCCAGTACCACTAGGGGACTAGCCTTCGTCACAGATACGCAGTATTTT,CASTTRGLAFVTDTQYF
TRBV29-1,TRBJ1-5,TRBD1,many,TGCAGCGCCTCGGGACAGGGGATACGCAATCAGCCCCAGCATTTT,CSASGQGIRNQPQHF
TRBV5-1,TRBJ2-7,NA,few,TGCGCCAGCAGCACCAGGAGCTCCTACGAGCAGTACTTC,CASSTRSSYEQYF
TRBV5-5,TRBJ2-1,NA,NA,TGTGCCAGCAGCTTGGATAGCCCCTCCTACAATGAGCAGTTCTTC,CASSLDSPSYNEQFF
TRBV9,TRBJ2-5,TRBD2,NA,TGTGCCAGCAGTGGAGCGGGGCCCCAAGAGACCCAGTACTTC,CASSGAGPQETQYF
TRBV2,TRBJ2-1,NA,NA,TGTGCCAGCAGTGAACAACCCAATGAGCAGTTCTTC,CASSEQPNEQFF
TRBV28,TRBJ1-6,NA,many,TGTGCCAGCACCATTCGCCGAACAATGTCACCCCTCCACTTT,CASTIRRTMSPLHF
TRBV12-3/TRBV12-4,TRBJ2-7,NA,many,TGTGCCAGCAGTTTAGCGCGCCTAGCGAGGGGCGAGCAGTACTTC,CASSLARLARGEQYF
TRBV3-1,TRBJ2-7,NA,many,TGTGCCAGCAGCCAAGAGGTTAACGAGCAGTACTTC,CASSQEVNEQYF
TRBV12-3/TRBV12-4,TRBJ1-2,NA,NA,TGTGCCAGCAGTTTGGACAGCACTAACTATGGCTACACCTTC,CASSLDSTNYGYTF
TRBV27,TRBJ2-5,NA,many,TGTGCCAGCAGTCGACCGGGACAACCGCAAGAGACCCAGTACTTC,CASSRPGQPQETQYF
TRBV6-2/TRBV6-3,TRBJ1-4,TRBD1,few,TGTGCCAGCAGTTACGGGGGGACAGGGCTGACTAGAGAAAAACTGTTTTTT,CASSYGGTGLTREKLFF
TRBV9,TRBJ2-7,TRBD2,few,TGTGCCAGCAGCCTCGGACTAGCGAGCTTAGGAGAGCAATACTTC,CASSLGLASLGEQYF
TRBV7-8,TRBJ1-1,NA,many,TGTGCCAGCAGCTTAGGGGGTCAGGGACACATGAACACTGAAGCTTTCTTT,CASSLGGQGHMNTEAFF
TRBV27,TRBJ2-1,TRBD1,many,TGTGCCAGCAGTTTAAGTTTGGGACAGGGAGGTTCTAGTGAGCAGTTCTTC,CASSLSLGQGGSSEQFF
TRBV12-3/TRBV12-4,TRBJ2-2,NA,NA,TGTGCCAGCAGTTTAGTGGAGGGGACCGGGGAGCTGTTTTTT,CASSLVEGTGELFF
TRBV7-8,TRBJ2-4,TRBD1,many,TGTGCCAGCAGCTTAGCAACTGGACAGGGGGCTTCAAAAAACATTCAGTACTTC,CASSLATGQGASKNIQYF
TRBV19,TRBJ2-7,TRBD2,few,TGTGCCAGTAGTATAAGCTCGCTAGCGGGAGAGCAGTACTTC,CASSISSLAGEQYF
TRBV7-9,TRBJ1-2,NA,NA,TGTGCCAGCAGCTTTTCCGGGGGCTACACCTTC,CASSFSGGYTF
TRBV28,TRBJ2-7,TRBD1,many,TGTGCCAGCAGCCGGGACAGGGGAGATTACGAGCAGTACTTC,CASSRDRGDYEQYF
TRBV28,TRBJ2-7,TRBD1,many,TGTGCCAGCAGTCTAGATGAAACTGGGACAGTCTACGAGCAGTACTTC,CASSLDETGTVYEQYF
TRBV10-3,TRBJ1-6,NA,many,TGTGCCATCAGCCTCGAAGGGTCACCCCTCCACTTT,CAISLEGSPLHF